Listed below are T cell receptor beta chains from one sample, sequenced in a study of shared clonotypes between healthy human individuals. Clones were read by immunoSEQ multiplex PCR, and TCRdb kept only the in-frame ones, dropping some. The sample includes about 770,000 clones, 55% to 80% of them seen just once. Sequences were obtained from memory CD4+ T cells sorted from blood. Receptors were obtained from a woman in her twenties or thirties in good health. The CDR3 runs from the conserved cysteine through the conserved F or W. The order of the fields is clone size, D gene, J gene, CDR3 length, V gene, CDR3 DNA, CDR3 protein. The D gene is left open where the match is weak. Size values are once, few and many counts, or a class for expanded clones, and some rows have none.

clone size: -; D gene: -; J gene: TRBJ1-2; CDR3 length: 14; V gene: TRBV28; CDR3 DNA: TGTGCCAGCAGTCCACAGGGAACTAACTATGGCTACACCTTC; CDR3 protein: CASSPQGTNYGYTF
clone size: -; D gene: -; J gene: TRBJ2-7; CDR3 length: 13; V gene: TRBV5-4; CDR3 DNA: TGTGCCAGCAGCTCTTGGCCCGCGAGGGAGCAGTACTTC; CDR3 protein: CASSSWPAREQYF
clone size: -; D gene: -; J gene: TRBJ2-3; CDR3 length: 18; V gene: TRBV29-1; CDR3 DNA: TGCAGCGTTGAACGGGACGGGGTAGCAGGAGGAAACACAGATACGCAGTATTTT; CDR3 protein: CSVERDGVAGGNTDTQYF
clone size: -; D gene: -; J gene: TRBJ2-1; CDR3 length: 14; V gene: TRBV6-5; CDR3 DNA: TGTGCCACTAAGGACAGCGGCTCCTACAATGAGCAGTTCTTC; CDR3 protein: CATKDSGSYNEQFF
clone size: -; D gene: -; J gene: TRBJ1-1; CDR3 length: 16; V gene: TRBV4-2; CDR3 DNA: TGTGCCAGCAGCCAAGGAGGAAGGGCCGAGAACACTGAAGCTTTCTTT; CDR3 protein: CASSQGGRAENTEAFF
clone size: -; D gene: -; J gene: TRBJ1-1; CDR3 length: 11; V gene: TRBV20-1; CDR3 DNA: TGCAGTGCTAGTATCTCTGGGGTAGCTTTCTTT; CDR3 protein: CSASISGVAFF
clone size: -; D gene: -; J gene: TRBJ1-1; CDR3 length: 16; V gene: TRBV10-3; CDR3 DNA: TGTGCCATCACCCAAGGGGCGGGGGGATGGAACACTGAAGCTTTCTTT; CDR3 protein: CAITQGAGGWNTEAFF
clone size: -; D gene: -; J gene: TRBJ1-3; CDR3 length: 16; V gene: TRBV6-6; CDR3 DNA: TGTGCCAGCAGTTACCTGGGACCGCTCCGTGGAAACACCATATATTTT; CDR3 protein: CASSYLGPLRGNTIYF
clone size: -; D gene: TRBD1; J gene: TRBJ1-2; CDR3 length: 15; V gene: TRBV7-2; CDR3 DNA: TGTGCCAGCAGCCGTACAGGGGGCTGGAACTATGGCTACACCTTC; CDR3 protein: CASSRTGGWNYGYTF
clone size: -; D gene: -; J gene: TRBJ2-7; CDR3 length: 13; V gene: TRBV18; CDR3 DNA: TGTGCCAGCTCACCACAAGGGGACTCCGAGCAGTACTTC; CDR3 protein: CASSPQGDSEQYF
clone size: -; D gene: TRBD2; J gene: TRBJ2-3; CDR3 length: 14; V gene: TRBV29-1; CDR3 DNA: TGCAGCGTCGGGACTAGCGGGGGAACAGATACGCAGTATTTT; CDR3 protein: CSVGTSGGTDTQYF
clone size: -; D gene: TRBD1; J gene: TRBJ1-1; CDR3 length: 14; V gene: TRBV6-6; CDR3 DNA: TGTGCCAGCAGTAGACAGGGGATGGGCACTGAAGCTTTCTTT; CDR3 protein: CASSRQGMGTEAFF
clone size: -; D gene: TRBD1; J gene: TRBJ2-4; CDR3 length: 16; V gene: TRBV6-1; CDR3 DNA: TGTGCCAGCAGTGAATACAGGGGGTACGCCAAAAACATTCAGTACTTC; CDR3 protein: CASSEYRGYAKNIQYF
clone size: -; D gene: -; J gene: TRBJ1-4; CDR3 length: 16; V gene: TRBV11-2; CDR3 DNA: TGTGCCAGCAGCCCAAAGCCAGGGGCGCCTAATGAAAAACTGTTTTTT; CDR3 protein: CASSPKPGAPNEKLFF
clone size: few; D gene: -; J gene: TRBJ2-1; CDR3 length: 11; V gene: TRBV6-1; CDR3 DNA: TGTGCCAGCAGTGATGACAATGAGCAGTTCTTC; CDR3 protein: CASSDDNEQFF
clone size: -; D gene: -; J gene: TRBJ1-2; CDR3 length: 14; V gene: TRBV30; CDR3 DNA: TGTGCCTGGACCTATATCAGGGGCGTCTATGGCTACACCTTC; CDR3 protein: CAWTYIRGVYGYTF
clone size: -; D gene: -; J gene: TRBJ2-2; CDR3 length: 14; V gene: TRBV10-3; CDR3 DNA: TGTGCCATCGGTCAGAATATGAACACCGGGGAGCTGTTTTTT; CDR3 protein: CAIGQNMNTGELFF
clone size: -; D gene: TRBD2; J gene: TRBJ2-3; CDR3 length: 14; V gene: TRBV19; CDR3 DNA: TGTGCCAGTAGTGCCAGCGGGAGCCCAGATACGCAGTATTTT; CDR3 protein: CASSASGSPDTQYF
clone size: -; D gene: -; J gene: TRBJ2-5; CDR3 length: 13; V gene: TRBV2; CDR3 DNA: TGTGCCAGCAGTGAGGAGGGGGCGAAGACCCAGTACTTC; CDR3 protein: CASSEEGAKTQYF
clone size: -; D gene: -; J gene: TRBJ2-5; CDR3 length: 15; V gene: TRBV7-2; CDR3 DNA: TGTGCCAGCAGCTTCTTCGGGACACTCCAAGAGACCCAGTACTTC; CDR3 protein: CASSFFGTLQETQYF
clone size: -; D gene: -; J gene: TRBJ2-5; CDR3 length: 11; V gene: TRBV10-2; CDR3 DNA: TGCGCCAGCAGCGTAGAATCCACCCAGTACTTC; CDR3 protein: CASSVESTQYF
clone size: -; D gene: -; J gene: TRBJ2-7; CDR3 length: 14; V gene: TRBV11-2; CDR3 DNA: TGTGCCAGCAGCCCGAGCCGGGCCAGGAACGAGCAGTACTTC; CDR3 protein: CASSPSRARNEQYF
clone size: -; D gene: -; J gene: TRBJ2-3; CDR3 length: 15; V gene: TRBV5-1; CDR3 DNA: TGCGCCAGCAGCTCCGGGGCAGGGGAATCAGATACGCAGTATTTT; CDR3 protein: CASSSGAGESDTQYF
clone size: -; D gene: TRBD2; J gene: TRBJ2-1; CDR3 length: 15; V gene: TRBV6-4; CDR3 DNA: TGTGCCAGCAGTTCCGGGACTAGGAAAGTAGGTGAGCAGTTCTTC; CDR3 protein: CASSSGTRKVGEQFF
clone size: -; D gene: -; J gene: TRBJ2-7; CDR3 length: 13; V gene: TRBV5-1; CDR3 DNA: TGCGCCAGCAGCGATACACAGGGCCTAGAGCAGTACTTC; CDR3 protein: CASSDTQGLEQYF
clone size: many; D gene: TRBD1; J gene: TRBJ1-4; CDR3 length: 15; V gene: TRBV4-1; CDR3 DNA: TGCGCCAGCAGCCGCGCCGGGACAGGGGGTGAAAAACTGTTTTTT; CDR3 protein: CASSRAGTGGEKLFF
clone size: -; D gene: -; J gene: TRBJ2-5; CDR3 length: 12; V gene: TRBV18; CDR3 DNA: TGTGCCAGCTCAAAATCCCAAGAGACCCAGTACTTC; CDR3 protein: CASSKSQETQYF
clone size: -; D gene: TRBD2; J gene: TRBJ2-3; CDR3 length: 15; V gene: TRBV18; CDR3 DNA: TGTGCCAGCTCGGCCGGGACTAGCGGGAGAGATACGCAGTATTTT; CDR3 protein: CASSAGTSGRDTQYF
clone size: -; D gene: -; J gene: TRBJ2-7; CDR3 length: 14; V gene: TRBV5-6; CDR3 DNA: TGTGCCAGCAGCAGGGCAGGGCAAAGGAACGAGCAGTACTTC; CDR3 protein: CASSRAGQRNEQYF
clone size: -; D gene: -; J gene: TRBJ2-2; CDR3 length: 17; V gene: TRBV15; CDR3 DNA: TGTGCCACCAGCAGAGATCGAGGGCAGCCGAACACCGGGGAGCTGTTTTTT; CDR3 protein: CATSRDRGQPNTGELFF
clone size: -; D gene: -; J gene: TRBJ1-4; CDR3 length: 12; V gene: TRBV7-6; CDR3 DNA: TGTGCCAGTGGGAACCAGGGTGAAAAACTGTTTTTT; CDR3 protein: CASGNQGEKLFF
clone size: -; D gene: -; J gene: TRBJ2-7; CDR3 length: 15; V gene: TRBV18; CDR3 DNA: TGTGCCAGCTCACCACAATCTCACGACTCCTACGAGCAGTACTTC; CDR3 protein: CASSPQSHDSYEQYF
clone size: -; D gene: TRBD2; J gene: TRBJ2-1; CDR3 length: 16; V gene: TRBV10-3; CDR3 DNA: TGTGCCATCAGTGTGGGACTAGCGGGAGCCTCCAATGAGCAGTTCTTC; CDR3 protein: CAISVGLAGASNEQFF
clone size: -; D gene: TRBD1; J gene: TRBJ2-7; CDR3 length: 15; V gene: TRBV28; CDR3 DNA: TGTGCCAGCAGTTATATGGACAGGGACTCCTACGAGCAGTACTTC; CDR3 protein: CASSYMDRDSYEQYF
clone size: few; D gene: -; J gene: TRBJ1-4; CDR3 length: 12; V gene: TRBV30; CDR3 DNA: TGTGCCTGGAGTCGAGGGGGTGAAAAACTGTTTTTT; CDR3 protein: CAWSRGGEKLFF
clone size: -; D gene: TRBD2; J gene: TRBJ2-7; CDR3 length: 15; V gene: TRBV7-2; CDR3 DNA: TGTGCCAGCAGCTTAAGGACTAGCGGGAACTACGAGCAGTACTTC; CDR3 protein: CASSLRTSGNYEQYF
clone size: -; D gene: -; J gene: TRBJ1-2; CDR3 length: 14; V gene: TRBV9; CDR3 DNA: TGTGCCAGTAGAAAGGGGGGGTGGTCGGATGGCTACACCTTC; CDR3 protein: CASRKGGWSDGYTF
clone size: -; D gene: TRBD1; J gene: TRBJ1-1; CDR3 length: 13; V gene: TRBV19; CDR3 DNA: TGTGCCAGTAGTACCCAGGGGGCGTCCGTGGCTTTCTTT; CDR3 protein: CASSTQGASVAFF
clone size: -; D gene: -; J gene: TRBJ1-4; CDR3 length: 17; V gene: TRBV11-2; CDR3 DNA: TGTGCCAGCAGCTTAGTTTTTCTTGGGACATATAATGAAAAACTGTTTTTT; CDR3 protein: CASSLVFLGTYNEKLFF
clone size: -; D gene: TRBD1; J gene: TRBJ2-1; CDR3 length: 15; V gene: TRBV27; CDR3 DNA: TGTGCCAGCAGTTTAGACAGGGGGCGATACAATGAGCAGTTCTTC; CDR3 protein: CASSLDRGRYNEQFF
clone size: -; D gene: -; J gene: TRBJ1-1; CDR3 length: 14; V gene: TRBV19; CDR3 DNA: TGTGCCAGTAGTATAGACCTGCGGAGGTCTGAAGCTTTCTTT; CDR3 protein: CASSIDLRRSEAFF